The clone carrying this TCR beta chain was seen a few times. The data were obtained in a study of T-cell reconstitution after alpha-beta-depleted transplantation in children. Unique molecular identifiers were incorporated during preparation of the TCRbeta library. TCRdb ran MiXCR on the PCR reads and lists one entry per CDR3 protein. In the table there are hundreds of thousands of distinct CDR3 sequences, approximately 16% of which are singletons. The CDR3 consists of 13 residues. V lost 6 bases to trimming and J lost 7 bases; unmatched junction nucleotides: 7. This specimen was PBMCs from the stem cell graft donor, taken from the stem cell graft. The source is a human donor who donated a stem cell graft to a child with acute lymphoblastic leukemia. The rearrangement links TRBV12-3 or TRBV12-4 to TRBJ2-7, with 9 positions matching TRBD1. Written as DNA, the CDR3 is TGTGCCAGCAGCCGGGACAGGGCAGGGGAGCAGTACTTC. The encoded protein is CASSRDRAGEQYF.